The present entry profiles one T cell receptor (beta chain) with its context. Antigen specificity is unknown. V was cut by 5 bases and J by 1 base, with 8 bases left in between. The V gene's germline CDR1 is MDHEN and CDR2 SYDVKM. The CDR3 is 14 amino acids. This sample was taken from a study of CD4 T cell repertoires in COVID-19. Data came from immunoSEQ multiplex PCR; TCRdb stores just in-frame clones and leaves some out. The sample yields about 75,000 clones, about 83% seen once. Points from the study as a whole: Some SARS-CoV-2 clonotypes, between about 7 and 27%, recurred in SARS-CoV and/or HKU1 cultures. Suggested intraclonal diversification: top SARS-CoV-2-reactive clonotypes appeared in two or three memory subsets.

Sequencing was done directly on freshly isolated, uncultured memory T cells. The TCR comes from a human donor who had COVID-19. The genes are TRBV28 and TRBJ2-2; D gene unclear. The sequenced sample was CD4+ T cells from peripheral blood, obtained after recovery from COVID-19. The CDR3 DNA is TGTGCCAGCAGTGGGTATAGGAACACCGGGGAGCTGTTTTTT. It yields the protein CASSGYRNTGELFF.